This TCR beta chain was sequenced in a study of blood T cell repertoires in COVID-19. Whole-study context: The samples span acute and convalescent COVID-19 from the United States, Italy and Spain.

The data were produced by immunoSEQ multiplex PCR, yet TCRdb's version contains in-frame clones alone and is incomplete. The table shows about 120,000 clones, with about three quarters occurring only once. The germline V gene encodes CDR1 SGHVS and CDR2 FQNEAQ. There are 14 residues in the CDR3. Between the trimmed V and J ends, which lost 1 base and 7 bases, there was a span of 11 bases. The source is a woman older than 75 with active or convalescent COVID-19. The sample consisted of peripheral blood. The V and J genes are TRBV7-8 and TRBJ1-5, with D perhaps matching TRBD1 (5 bases). Here the CDR3 DNA reads TGTGCCAGCAGCTTAGACCCCTGGGGCCAGCCCCAGCATTTT. Translating it yields CASSLDPWGQPQHF.